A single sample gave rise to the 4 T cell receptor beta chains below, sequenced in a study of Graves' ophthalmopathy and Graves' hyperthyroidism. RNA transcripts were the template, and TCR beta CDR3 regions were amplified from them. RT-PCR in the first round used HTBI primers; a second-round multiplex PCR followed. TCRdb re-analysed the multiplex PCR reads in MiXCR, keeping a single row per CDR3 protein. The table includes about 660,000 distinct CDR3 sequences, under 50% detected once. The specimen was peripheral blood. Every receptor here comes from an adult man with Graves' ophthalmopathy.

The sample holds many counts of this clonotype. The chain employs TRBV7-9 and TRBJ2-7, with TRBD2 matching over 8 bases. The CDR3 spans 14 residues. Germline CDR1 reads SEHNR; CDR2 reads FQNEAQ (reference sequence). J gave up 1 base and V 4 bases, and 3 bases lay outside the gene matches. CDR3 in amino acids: CASSSLAGSYEQYF. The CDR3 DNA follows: TGTGCCAGCAGCTCCCTAGCGGGTTCCTACGAGCAGTACTTC.

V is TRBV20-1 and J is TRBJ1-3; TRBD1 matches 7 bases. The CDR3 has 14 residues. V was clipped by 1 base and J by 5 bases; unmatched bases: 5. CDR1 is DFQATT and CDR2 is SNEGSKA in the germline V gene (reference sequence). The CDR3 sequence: CSARGGGSRNTIYF. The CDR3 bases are TGCAGTGCTAGAGGAGGGGGCAGTAGAAACACCATATATTTT.

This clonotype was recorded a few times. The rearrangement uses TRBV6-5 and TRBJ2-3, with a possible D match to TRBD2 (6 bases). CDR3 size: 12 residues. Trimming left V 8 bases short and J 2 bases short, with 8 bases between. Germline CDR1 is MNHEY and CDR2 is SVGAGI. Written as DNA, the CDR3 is TGTGCCAGCTCGGGGGACACAGATACGCAGTATTTT. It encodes CASSGDTDTQYF.

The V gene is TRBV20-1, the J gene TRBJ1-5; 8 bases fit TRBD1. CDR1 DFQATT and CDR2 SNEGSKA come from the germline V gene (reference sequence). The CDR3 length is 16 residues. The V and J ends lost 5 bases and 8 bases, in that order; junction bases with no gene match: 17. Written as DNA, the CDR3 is TGCAGTGCTGAGCGACCGGGACAGGCGCGCAGGGAGCCCCAGCATTTT. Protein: CSAERPGQARREPQHF.